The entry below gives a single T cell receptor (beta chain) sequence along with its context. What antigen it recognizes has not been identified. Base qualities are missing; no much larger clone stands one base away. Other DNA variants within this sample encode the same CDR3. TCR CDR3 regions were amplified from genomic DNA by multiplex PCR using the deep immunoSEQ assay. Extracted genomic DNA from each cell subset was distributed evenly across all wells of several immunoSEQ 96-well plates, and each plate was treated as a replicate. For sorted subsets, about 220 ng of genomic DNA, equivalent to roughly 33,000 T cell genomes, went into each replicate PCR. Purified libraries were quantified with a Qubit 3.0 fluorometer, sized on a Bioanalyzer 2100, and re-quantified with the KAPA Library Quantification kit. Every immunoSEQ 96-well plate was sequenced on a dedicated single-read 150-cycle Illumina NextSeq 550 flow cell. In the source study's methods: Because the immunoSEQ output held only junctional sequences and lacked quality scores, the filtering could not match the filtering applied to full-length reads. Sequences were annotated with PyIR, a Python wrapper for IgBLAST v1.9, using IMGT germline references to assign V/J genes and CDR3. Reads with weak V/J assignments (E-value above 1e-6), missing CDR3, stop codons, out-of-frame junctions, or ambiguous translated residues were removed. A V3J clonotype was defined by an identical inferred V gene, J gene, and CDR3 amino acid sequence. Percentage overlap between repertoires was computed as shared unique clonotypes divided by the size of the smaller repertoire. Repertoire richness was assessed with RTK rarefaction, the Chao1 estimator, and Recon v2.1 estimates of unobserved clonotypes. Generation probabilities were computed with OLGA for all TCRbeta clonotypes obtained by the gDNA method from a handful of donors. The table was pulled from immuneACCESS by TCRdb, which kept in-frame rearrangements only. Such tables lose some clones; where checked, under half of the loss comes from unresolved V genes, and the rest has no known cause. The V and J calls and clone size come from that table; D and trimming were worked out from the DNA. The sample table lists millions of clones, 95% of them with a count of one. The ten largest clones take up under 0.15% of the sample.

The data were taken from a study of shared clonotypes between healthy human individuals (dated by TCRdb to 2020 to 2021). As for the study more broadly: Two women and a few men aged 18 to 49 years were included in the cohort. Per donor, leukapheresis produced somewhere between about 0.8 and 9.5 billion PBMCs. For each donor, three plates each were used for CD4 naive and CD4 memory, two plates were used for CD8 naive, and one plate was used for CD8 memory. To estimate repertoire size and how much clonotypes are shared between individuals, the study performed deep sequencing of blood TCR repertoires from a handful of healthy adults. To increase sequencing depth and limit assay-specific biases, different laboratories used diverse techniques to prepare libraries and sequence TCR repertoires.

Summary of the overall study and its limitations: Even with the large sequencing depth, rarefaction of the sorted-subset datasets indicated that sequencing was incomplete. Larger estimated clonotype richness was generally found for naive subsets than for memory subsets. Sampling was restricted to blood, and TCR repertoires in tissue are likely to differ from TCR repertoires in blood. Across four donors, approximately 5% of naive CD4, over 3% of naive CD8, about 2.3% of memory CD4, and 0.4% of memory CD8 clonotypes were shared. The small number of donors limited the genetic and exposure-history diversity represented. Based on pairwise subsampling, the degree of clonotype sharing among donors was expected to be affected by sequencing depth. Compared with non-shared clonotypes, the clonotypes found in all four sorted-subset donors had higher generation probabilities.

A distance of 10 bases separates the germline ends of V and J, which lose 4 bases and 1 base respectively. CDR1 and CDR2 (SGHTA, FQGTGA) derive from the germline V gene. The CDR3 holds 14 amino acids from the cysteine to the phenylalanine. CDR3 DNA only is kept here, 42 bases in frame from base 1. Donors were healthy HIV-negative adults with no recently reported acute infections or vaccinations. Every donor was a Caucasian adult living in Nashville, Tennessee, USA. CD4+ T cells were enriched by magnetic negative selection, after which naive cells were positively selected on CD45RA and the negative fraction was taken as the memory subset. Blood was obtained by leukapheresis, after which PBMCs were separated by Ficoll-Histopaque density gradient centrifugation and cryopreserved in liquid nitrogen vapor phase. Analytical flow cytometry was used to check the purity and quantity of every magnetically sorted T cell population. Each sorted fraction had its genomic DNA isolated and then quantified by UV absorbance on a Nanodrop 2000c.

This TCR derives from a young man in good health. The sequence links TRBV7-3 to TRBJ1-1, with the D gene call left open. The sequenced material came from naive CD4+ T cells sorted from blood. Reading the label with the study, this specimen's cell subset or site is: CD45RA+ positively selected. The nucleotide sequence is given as TGTGCCAGCAGCTCCCAAGGAGGGAACACTGAAGCTTTCTTT. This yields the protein CASSSQGGNTEAFF.